The rows below give T cell receptor beta chains drawn from one sample of a study of blood T cells in healthy people across ages. TCRdb analysed the 5' RACE reads with MiXCR anew, one entry per CDR3 protein. This sample has 1.5 million to 2 million distinct CDR3 sequences, with 28% found just once. Sequenced: blood. The origin of the receptors is a woman aged 30 to 39 in good health. Each CDR3 is given with its conserved first and last residue. Fields, in order: clone size, V gene, D gene, J gene, CDR3 protein, CDR3 DNA. A D gene is named only where the DNA matches it firmly. Clone size is given for some rows only: seen once, a few or many times, or a class if the clone is expanded.

.	TRBV12-3/TRBV12-4	TRBD1	TRBJ1-5	CASSTDRALGAQHF	TGTGCCAGCAGCACCGACAGGGCCCTCGGCGCCCAGCATTTT
.	TRBV6-6	TRBD1	TRBJ1-2	CASSSTGGVNYGYTF	TGTGCCAGCAGTTCCACAGGGGGCGTCAACTATGGCTACACCTTC
.	TRBV6-1	TRBD2	TRBJ2-3	CASSMRGPTSGDPTDTQYF	TGTGCCAGCAGCATGCGGGGACCGACTAGCGGGGACCCCACAGATACGCAGTATTTT
few	TRBV10-3	.	TRBJ2-3	CAISAAGGGADTQYF	TGTGCCATCTCGGCGGCGGGTGGGGGCGCAGATACGCAGTATTTT
few	TRBV29-1	TRBD1	TRBJ1-5	CSAGTGGRQPQHF	TGCAGCGCCGGGACAGGGGGGCGTCAGCCCCAGCATTTT
.	TRBV19	TRBD1	TRBJ1-5	CASNDRGQPQHF	TGTGCCAGTAATGACAGGGGGCAGCCCCAGCATTTT
few	TRBV6-5	.	TRBJ1-2	CASSPDRLFIGYTF	TGTGCCAGCAGCCCCGACAGGCTCTTCATCGGCTACACCTTC
.	TRBV20-1	.	TRBJ2-5	CSARDQTGSGTQYF	TGCAGTGCTAGAGACCAGACGGGGTCGGGGACCCAGTACTTC
.	TRBV7-2	TRBD1	TRBJ1-2	CASSSLDREEGYTF	TGTGCCAGCAGCTCCCTGGACAGGGAAGAGGGCTACACCTTC
few	TRBV6-5	TRBD1	TRBJ2-7	CASSFRQGTRALRGQYF	TGTGCCAGCAGTTTCCGACAGGGAACGAGGGCTCTACGTGGGCAGTACTTC
.	TRBV11-2	.	TRBJ2-7	CASTPVLGNSGYEQYF	TGTGCCAGCACCCCTGTCCTGGGGAACTCGGGCTACGAGCAGTACTTC
.	TRBV25-1	TRBD1	TRBJ2-7	CTSSEYGTGEHEQYF	TGTACCAGCAGTGAATACGGGACAGGTGAGCACGAGCAGTACTTC
few	TRBV7-9	.	TRBJ1-5	CASSLVENQPRHF	TGTGCCAGCAGCTTAGTAGAGAATCAGCCCCGGCATTTT
few	TRBV5-1	TRBD1	TRBJ1-4	CASSLTGTDQRKKLFF	TGCGCCAGCAGCTTGACCGGGACAGACCAACGGAAAAAACTGTTTTTT
few	TRBV3-1	.	TRBJ1-2	CASSQGVSTNYGYTF	TGTGCCAGCAGCCAAGGGGTCTCCACTAACTATGGCTACACCTTC
.	TRBV21-1	.	TRBJ2-1	CASSLCFEQFF	TGTGCCAGCAGCCTCTGCTTCGAGCAGTTCTTC
few	TRBV5-1	.	TRBJ1-2	CATFRPSHISKGDDTF	TGCGCCACCTTCCGACCCTCCCACATCTCGAAGGGAGATGACACCTTC
few	TRBV29-1	.	TRBJ2-2	CRVAMAPNTGELFF	TGCCGGGTGGCTATGGCCCCGAACACCGGGGAGCTGTTTTTT
.	TRBV6-6	.	TRBJ1-1	CASRNPRGDTNTEAFF	TGTGCCAGCAGGAACCCCAGGGGCGATACGAACACTGAAGCTTTCTTT
few	TRBV4-2	.	TRBJ2-7	CASSELGASEQYF	TGTGCCAGCAGCGAATTAGGGGCGAGCGAGCAGTACTTC
.	TRBV4-1	.	TRBJ2-4	CASSQDPPAAKNIQYF	TGCGCCAGCAGCCAAGATCCCCCAGCTGCCAAAAACATTCAGTACTTC
.	TRBV24-1	.	TRBJ2-3	CATSDVLLGDTQYF	TGTGCCACCAGTGATGTGCTTCTCGGAGATACGCAGTATTTT